The 30 T cell receptor beta chains below all came from one sample that was sequenced in a study of response to subunit inactivated influenza vaccine. TCRdb redid the calling of the RT-PCR reads with MiXCR, one entry per CDR3 protein. Of 500,000 to 750,000 distinct CDR3 sequences listed, less than 15% are singletons. The input for sequencing was PBMCs from blood, taken approximately 13 days after vaccination. These receptors were collected from a man aged 45-60 years who received an inactivated influenza vaccine.

The V and J genes are TRBV20-1 and TRBJ2-1; D might be TRBD2 (5 bases). The V gene's germline CDR1 is DFQATT and CDR2 SNEGSKA (reference sequence). The CDR3 contains 17 residues. Between the trimmed V and J ends, which lost 0 bases and 3 bases, there was a span of 18 bases. The CDR3 here is CSARDRSPGNVYNEQFF. CDR3 DNA: TGCAGTGCTAGAGATCGGAGTCCGGGAAACGTCTACAATGAGCAGTTCTTC.

This clonotype has a handful of counts. The chain joins TRBV5-1 to TRBJ2-3; a possible D gene is TRBD1 (5 bases). Germline CDR1 SGHRS, CDR2 YFSETQ. V was shortened by 7 bases and J by 6 bases, with 24 bases between the two germline ends. CDR3 size: 16 residues. The CDR3 is CASFPREQGPGDTQYF. The DNA for the CDR3 is TGCGCCAGCTTTCCTCGAGAGCAGGGTCCGGGCGATACGCAGTATTTT.

The genes are TRBV29-1 and TRBJ1-1, with D tentatively TRBD1 (6 bases). V was shortened by 4 bases and J by 1 base, with 13 bases between the two germline ends. The CDR3 totals 14 residues. CDR1 and CDR2 (germline): SQVTM, ANQGSEA. CDR3 DNA sequence: TGCAGCGTTGGGGGGGGCCGGCGGAACACTGAAGCTTTCTTT. Protein: CSVGGGRRNTEAFF. The full variable domain, rest sourced from reference TRBV29-1 and TRBJ1-1, is SAVISQKPSRDICQRGTSLTIQCQVDSQVTMMFWYRQQPGQSLTLIATANQGSEATYESGFVIDKFPISRPNLTFSTLTVSNMSPEDSSIYLCSVGGGRRNTEAFFGQGTRLTVV.

The V call is TRBV7-9, the J call TRBJ2-1; D unresolved. The V gene's germline CDR1 is SEHNR and CDR2 FQNEAQ (reference sequence). The CDR3 runs 16 residues. V shed 1 base and J shed 9 bases, with 19 bases lying between them. CDR3 nucleotide sequence: TGTGCCAGCAGCTTAGTCTTTACAGACCAAAAGACTGAGCAGTTCTTC. Protein product: CASSLVFTDQKTEQFF. Filled out from reference TRBV7-9 and TRBJ2-1, the complete variable domain reads DTGVSQNPRHKITKRGQNVTFRCDPISEHNRLYWYRQTLGQGPEFLTYFQNEAQLEKSRLLSDRFSAERPKGSFSTLEIQRTEQGDSAMYLCASSLVFTDQKTEQFFGPGTRLTVL.

The V call is TRBV12-2, the J call TRBJ2-5; TRBD1, the table's D call, lacks a check against the DNA. TRBV12-2 counts as a pseudogene. CDR3 length: 14 residues. Here the CDR3 reads CASRFSPLRETQYF. The CDR3 DNA sequence: TGTGCAAGTCGCTTTTCCCCCTTAAGAGAGACCCAGTACTTC.

This clonotype was counted a few times. This rearrangement joins TRBV3-1 to TRBJ2-1, with D perhaps TRBD1 (6 bases). This CDR3 is 15 amino acids long. Trimming stripped 3 bases from V and 6 bases from J, with 15 bases between. CDR1 is LGHDT and CDR2 is YNNKEL in the germline V gene (reference sequence). CDR3 DNA: TGTGCCAGCAGCCAGGACAGACTCAAGGGCAATGAGCAGTTCTTC. As protein: CASSQDRLKGNEQFF.

The chain couples TRBV2 to TRBJ2-3, with 14 bases lining up with TRBD2. With V trimmed by 1 base and J by 3 bases, 0 bases remained unmatched. The germline gives CDR1 SNHLY, CDR2 FYNNEI. CDR3 length: 16 residues. The CDR3 spells CASSEGTSGRTDTQYF. In nucleotides, the CDR3 is TGTGCCAGCAGTGAAGGGACTAGCGGGAGGACAGATACGCAGTATTTT.

This clonotype was observed a handful of times. The chain combines TRBV11-2 with TRBJ2-1; 8 bases fit TRBD2. CDR1 is SGHAT, CDR2 FQNNGV, per germline. There are 12 residues in the CDR3. The ends lost 11 bases at V and 2 bases at J; junction bases unmatched: 2. The CDR3 sequence: CASGGTYNEQFF. The CDR3 bases are TGTGCCTCGGGGGGGACCTACAATGAGCAGTTCTTC.

The chain combines TRBV10-3 with TRBJ2-2; 8 nucleotides line up with TRBD1. The germline V gene encodes CDR1 ENHRY and CDR2 SYGVKD. This CDR3 has 14 residues. J gave up 3 bases and V 7 bases, and 4 bases lay outside the gene matches. CDR3 nucleotide sequence: TGTGCCATCAATACAGGGGGTGACACCGGGGAGCTGTTTTTT. As protein: CAINTGGDTGELFF.

This clonotype came up many times. The rearrangement links TRBV6-5 to TRBJ1-3; D is uncertain. The CDR3 is made up of 15 amino acids. Between the trimmed V and J ends, which lost 0 bases and 0 bases, there was a span of 6 bases. Germline loops: CDR1 MNHEY, CDR2 SVGAGI. The CDR3 loop reads CASSYSLSSGNTIYF. The CDR3 DNA reads as TGTGCCAGCAGTTACTCGTTAAGCTCTGGAAACACCATATATTTT.

V gene TRBV10-3 combines with J gene TRBJ2-5; D is undetermined. CDR1 and CDR2 from the germline V gene are ENHRY and SYGVKD. The CDR3 spans 14 residues. The V gene lost 2 bases and the J gene lost 5 bases, with 12 bases spanning the gap. The CDR3 is CAISEAPLGETQYF. The CDR3 region has the DNA TGTGCCATCAGTGAGGCCCCCTTGGGGGAGACCCAGTACTTC.

The rearrangement links TRBV7-9 to TRBJ2-1, with 9 bases matching TRBD2. V lost 2 bases, J lost 2 bases, and 4 bases stayed unmatched. Per germline, CDR1 SEHNR and CDR2 FQNEAQ (reference sequence). The CDR3 length is 16 residues. DNA for the CDR3: TGTGCCAGCAGCTTACCCGGCGGGAGGGCCTACAATGAGCAGTTCTTC. Translation gives CASSLPGGRAYNEQFF.

V usage is TRBV23-1 and J usage is TRBJ2-7; D ambiguous. TRBV23-1 is reported as an ORF; its role is uncertain. The germline V and J ends were trimmed by 1 base and 0 bases, with 13 bases remaining between them. The CDR3 runs 16 residues. DNA of the CDR3: TGCGCCAGCAGTCAATTTGCAGGCGGCTTCTCCTACGAGCAGTACTTC. Amino acids: CASSQFAGGFSYEQYF.

This rearrangement joins TRBV29-1 to TRBJ2-7, with 12 nucleotides matching TRBD1. Germline CDR1 SQVTM, CDR2 ANQGSEA. The CDR3 extends over 16 amino acids. J was trimmed by 3 bases and V by 1 base; bases with no gene match: 7. In DNA, the CDR3 is TGCAGCGTTGAAGGTTACCGGGACAGGGGGCACTACGAGCAGTACTTC. Translating gives CSVEGYRDRGHYEQYF.

This chain uses TRBV6-1 with TRBJ1-2; unclear D gene. Trimming removed 3 bases from V and 7 bases from J, with 15 bases in between. This CDR3 spans 14 amino acids. Germline CDR1 and CDR2: MNHNS and SASEGT. The CDR3 loop is CASSDGDPISGYTF. The CDR3 DNA follows: TGTGCCAGCAGTGACGGGGATCCCATCTCTGGCTACACCTTC.

The V call is TRBV6-2 or TRBV6-3, the J call TRBJ1-5; no clear D. CDR1 and CDR2 (germline): MNHEY, SVGEGT. The length of the CDR3 is 13 residues. Trimming cost V 6 bases and J 7 bases, with 13 bases left between them. This chain's CDR3 is CASSWTLQQPQHF. The DNA of the CDR3 is TGTGCCAGCAGCTGGACCTTGCAGCAGCCCCAGCATTTT.

This clonotype appeared many times. The chain uses TRBV7-2 and TRBJ2-3, with unresolved D. There are 15 residues in the CDR3. The V and J ends lost 0 bases and 7 bases respectively, with 14 bases between them. The germline V gene encodes CDR1 SGHTA and CDR2 FQGNSA. This CDR3 is CASSLARQAGNTQYF. CDR3 sequence (DNA): TGTGCCAGCAGCTTAGCGCGTCAGGCTGGTAATACGCAGTATTTT.

This clonotype came up a few times. This chain uses TRBV11-2 with TRBJ2-2; TRBD1 aligns across 10 bases. The CDR3 length is 15 residues. Germline CDR1 SGHAT, CDR2 FQNNGV. V lost 5 bases, J lost 10 bases, and 10 bases stayed unmatched. The CDR3 reads CASSVPGTGVVELFF. CDR3 sequence (DNA): TGTGCCAGCAGCGTCCCCGGGACAGGGGTGGTGGAGCTGTTTTTT. The complete variable domain, with remaining parts taken from reference TRBV11-2 and TRBJ2-2, reads EAGVAQSPRYKIIEKRQSVAFWCNPISGHATLYWYQQILGQGPKLLIQFQNNGVVDDSQLPKDRFSAERLKGVDSTLKIQPAKLEDSAVYLCASSVPGTGVVELFFGEGSRLTVL.

This clonotype was seen ten or more times. The chain employs TRBV5-8 and TRBJ1-1; tentative D call: TRBD1 (6 bases). V lost 0 bases to trimming and J lost 0 bases, with 12 bases between them. The CDR3 is 16 residues long. The germline V gene has CDR1 SGHTS and CDR2 YDEGEE. DNA of the CDR3: TGTGCCAGCAGCTTGGCTGGGGGCCTAATGAACACTGAAGCTTTCTTT. Translated: CASSLAGGLMNTEAFF.

There are a few counts of this clonotype. The V gene is TRBV14, the J gene TRBJ1-6; D is uncertain. V dropped 4 bases and J dropped 7 bases, with 14 bases sitting between them. Germline CDR1 reads SGHDN; CDR2 reads FVKESK. This CDR3 is built from 15 residues. CDR3 bases: TGTGCCAGCAGCCTCCCGGGGAGTCGCAATTCACCCCTCCACTTT. Translated, it gives CASSLPGSRNSPLHF.

This clonotype showed up many times. This chain connects TRBV20-1 to TRBJ2-1, with TRBD2 identical over 9 bases. The V gene end was trimmed by 6 bases and the J gene end by 6 bases; junction bases not matched to a gene: 9. CDR1 and CDR2 (germline): DFQATT, SNEGSKA (reference sequence). The CDR3 loop spans 14 amino acids. The DNA of the CDR3 is TGCAGTGCGCCGAGGCGGGAGGGGGGCAATGAGCAGTTCTTC. This encodes CSAPRREGGNEQFF.

This sequence joins TRBV7-2 and TRBJ2-7, with 12 bases lining up with TRBD1. CDR1 is SGHTA, CDR2 FQGNSA, per germline. This CDR3 has 16 amino acids. With V trimmed by 5 bases and J by 4 bases, 9 bases remained unmatched. CDR3 protein: CASSANRDRGLYEQYF. For the CDR3, the DNA is TGTGCCAGCAGCGCCAACCGGGACAGGGGGCTTTACGAGCAGTACTTC.

The chain recombines TRBV20-1 with TRBJ2-4; TRBD1 or TRBD2 may be the D gene (5 bases each). Germline V gene data show CDR1 as DFQATT and CDR2 as SNEGSKA (reference sequence). The V end lost 1 base, the J end lost 7 bases, and 17 bases lay between the germline ends. The CDR3 covers 15 residues. The CDR3 loop is CSARVGTGLSNIQYF. In DNA form, the CDR3 reads TGCAGTGCTAGAGTGGGGACGGGGTTATCGAACATTCAGTACTTC.

This clonotype came up a few times. The chain links TRBV12-3 or TRBV12-4 to TRBJ1-5; D possibly corresponds to TRBD1 (6 bases). The CDR3 runs to 15 residues. Trimming left V 0 bases short and J 6 bases short, with 12 bases between. The CDR3 spells CASSLAHGGVQPQHF. Written as DNA, the CDR3 is TGTGCCAGCAGTTTAGCGCACGGGGGCGTTCAGCCCCAGCATTTT.

A few counts support this clonotype. This sequence joins TRBV7-2 and TRBJ2-5, with TRBD2 as a possible D gene (5 bases). Germline CDR1 reads SGHTA; CDR2 reads FQGNSA. The CDR3 sequence is 15 residues long. The V gene lost 6 bases and the J gene lost 5 bases, with 19 bases spanning the gap. The CDR3 DNA reads TGTGCCAGCAGATTGAAGCGCACGCCGGGGGAGACCCAGTACTTC. Its protein is CASRLKRTPGETQYF. The full variable domain, with the rest looked up from reference TRBV7-2 and TRBJ2-5, is GAGVSQSPSNKVTEKGKDVELRCDPISGHTALYWYRQSLGQGLEFLIYFQGNSAPDKSGLPSDRFSAERTGGSVSTLTIQRTQQEDSAVYLCASRLKRTPGETQYFGPGTRLLVL.

This clonotype was seen repeatedly, ten times or more. V usage is TRBV10-3 and J usage is TRBJ2-1; the D gene could be TRBD1 or TRBD2 (6 bases each). This CDR3 contains 15 residues. From germline, CDR1 is ENHRY and CDR2 SYGVKD. Trimming took off 2 bases at V and 6 bases at J, with 14 bases between the two ends. This CDR3 reads CAISEVLGGTNEQFF. The CDR3 region has the DNA TGTGCCATCAGTGAGGTTTTAGGGGGGACCAATGAGCAGTTCTTC.

This clonotype has ten or more counts. The V call is TRBV18, the J call TRBJ2-1; 8 bases are shared with TRBD2. V dropped 6 bases and J dropped 2; count of bases not matched to a gene: 9. Germline loops: CDR1 KGHSH, CDR2 LQKENI. This CDR3 comprises 16 residues. In DNA, the CDR3 is TGTGCCAGCTCTGCCGGGGTAGCGGGGACCTACAATGAGCAGTTCTTC. It specifies CASSAGVAGTYNEQFF.

This clonotype was recorded a few times. The CDR3 spells CASSQIFSGGAYEQFF. Written as DNA, the CDR3 is TGCGCCAGCAGCCAGATTTTTAGCGGGGGGGCCTATGAGCAGTTCTTC. The chain carries TRBV4-1 and TRBJ2-1; 11 bases agree with TRBD2. Germline CDR1 MGHRA, CDR2 YSYEKL. This CDR3 spans 16 amino acids. V shed 3 bases and J 8 bases; nucleotides not matched to a gene: 9.

The chain combines TRBV28 with TRBJ2-5, with 12 bases that match TRBD2. J was trimmed by 0 bases and V by 6 bases; bases with no gene match: 11. This CDR3 contains 18 residues. The germline V gene has CDR1 MDHEN and CDR2 SYDVKM. In DNA, the CDR3 is TGTGCCAGCAGCCAACTAGCGGGGGGACCCCCCGACCAAGAGACCCAGTACTTC. Translation gives CASSQLAGGPPDQETQYF.

This clonotype came up a few times. The chain joins TRBV12-3 or TRBV12-4 to TRBJ2-7; no definite D call. V lost 2 bases to trimming and J lost 9 bases, with 11 bases between them. There are 12 residues in the CDR3. In nucleotides, the CDR3 is TGTGCCAGCAGTTTACGGCCGGACGGGCAGTACTTC. Protein: CASSLRPDGQYF.